This record looks at one T cell receptor beta chain sequence and its context. The identical CDR3 is also encoded by other nucleotide sequences in the sample. This specimen belongs to a study of blood T cell repertoires in COVID-19. In the study overall: Acute and convalescent COVID-19 specimens originated in the United States, Italy and Spain.

In terms of age and location, participants ranged from roughly 18 to 100 years and lived in about 25 US areas. Here immunoSEQ multiplex PCR was the method, and the copy in TCRdb shows in-frame clones only, minus some. The sample lists roughly 190,000 clones, around 90% occurring once. The length of the CDR3 is 14 residues. Germline V gives CDR1 KGHSH, CDR2 LQKENI. Trimming removed 2 bases from V and 0 bases from J, with 7 bases in between. Sequenced material: PBMCs or T cells enriched from blood (not recorded which). The clonotype originates from a woman aged 25 to 39 who had recovered from COVID-19. The rearrangement uses TRBV18 and TRBJ1-1; unclear D gene. The CDR3 DNA reads TGTGCCAGCTCACCAGGGGAGATGAACACTGAAGCTTTCTTT. Encoded protein: CASSPGEMNTEAFF.